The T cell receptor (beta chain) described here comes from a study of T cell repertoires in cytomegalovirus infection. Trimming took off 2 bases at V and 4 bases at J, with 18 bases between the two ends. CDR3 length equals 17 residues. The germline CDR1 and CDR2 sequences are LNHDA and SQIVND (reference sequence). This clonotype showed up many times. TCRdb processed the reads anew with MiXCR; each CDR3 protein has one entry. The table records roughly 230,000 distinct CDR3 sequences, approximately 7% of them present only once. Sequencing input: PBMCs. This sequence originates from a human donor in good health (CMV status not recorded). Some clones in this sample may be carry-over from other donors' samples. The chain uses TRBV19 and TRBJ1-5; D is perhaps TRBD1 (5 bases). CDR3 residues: CASSIPRNGRENQPQHF. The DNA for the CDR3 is TGTGCCAGTAGTATACCCAGAAACGGCAGGGAAAATCAGCCCCAGCATTTT. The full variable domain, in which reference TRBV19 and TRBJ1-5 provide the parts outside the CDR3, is DGGITQSPKYLFRKEGQNVTLSCEQNLNHDAMYWYRQDPGQGLRLIYYSQIVNDFQKGDIAEGYSVSREKKESFPLTVTSAQKNPTAFYLCASSIPRNGRENQPQHFGDGTRLSIL.